What follows are 25 T cell receptor beta chains derived from one specimen sequenced in a study of blood T cell repertoires in COVID-19. Assay: immunoSEQ multiplex PCR; the TCRdb copy retains only in-frame clones and omits some. This table has roughly 330,000 clones, 86% appearing once. The sample consisted of peripheral blood. The receptors here all came from a woman aged 45-60 years with acute or convalescent COVID-19.

The CDR3 DNA reads as TGTGCCAGCAGCTTCGACAGGCTGTCCTACGAGCAGTACTTC. Translating gives CASSFDRLSYEQYF. V is TRBV5-4 and J is TRBJ2-7; D might be TRBD1 (6 bases). Trimming pared 2 bases from V and 1 base from J, leaving 10 bases between. Germline-derived CDR1 and CDR2 are SGHNT and YYREEE (reference sequence). The CDR3 consists of 14 residues.

The sample holds a few counts of this clone. V is TRBV19 and J is TRBJ1-1, with D perhaps matching TRBD1 (5 bases). In germline, CDR1 is LNHDA, CDR2 SQIVND (reference sequence). V gave up 0 bases and J gave up 4 bases, with 15 bases separating them. The CDR3 has 16 residues. The CDR3 DNA reads TGTGCCAGTAGTATAGAAAGGCCAGGGCTTCGCACTGAAGCTTTCTTT. Its translation: CASSIERPGLRTEAFF.

This rearrangement joins TRBV10-3 to TRBJ1-4; TRBD1 aligns across 8 bases. The CDR3 contains 15 residues. Germline trimming cut 5 bases from V and 5 bases from J; bases unmatched to any gene: 7. CDR1 is ENHRY, CDR2 SYGVKD, per germline. This CDR3 is CAISNQQGENEKLFF. CDR3 bases: TGTGCCATCAGTAACCAACAGGGGGAGAATGAAAAACTGTTTTTT.

This chain uses TRBV6-5 with TRBJ1-2; no clear D gene. Germline V gene data show CDR1 as MNHEY and CDR2 as SVGAGI. Deletions cut 7 bases from V and 1 base from J, with 16 bases between. The CDR3 runs 15 residues. The CDR3 loop reads CASTMVPGINYGYTF. Here the CDR3 DNA reads TGTGCCAGCACGATGGTCCCAGGAATTAACTATGGCTACACCTTC.

The gene calls are TRBV28 and TRBJ1-1; perhaps TRBD1 as D (5 bases). The CDR3 has 11 residues. Germline V lookup: CDR1 MDHEN, CDR2 SYDVKM. Trimming left V 3 bases short and J 11 bases short, with 10 bases between. CDR3 residues: CASSLGLYAFF. The CDR3 DNA follows: TGTGCCAGCAGTTTGGGGCTGTACGCTTTCTTT.

This chain links TRBV7-9 with TRBJ1-5; D is perhaps TRBD1 (6 bases). This CDR3 has 15 amino acids. Looked up from germline, CDR1 is SEHNR and CDR2 is FQNEAQ (reference sequence). Trimming removed 6 bases at V and 2 bases at J, with 14 bases between. The CDR3 reads CASSLDRWGNQPQHF. The CDR3 bases are TGTGCCAGCAGTCTCGACAGGTGGGGCAATCAGCCCCAGCATTTT.

The chain couples TRBV7-7 to TRBJ2-1; D uncertain. CDR3 length equals 16 residues. CDR1 and CDR2 (germline): SSHAT, FNYEAQ (reference sequence). V was trimmed by 5 bases and J by 0 bases, leaving 14 bases between them. CDR3 sequence: CASSAEPRLSYNEQFF. The CDR3 DNA follows: TGTGCCAGCAGCGCCGAACCTAGACTCTCCTACAATGAGCAGTTCTTC.

The J gene is TRBJ1-5, the V gene TRBV5-1; 9 bases line up with TRBD1. Per germline, CDR1 SGHRS and CDR2 YFSETQ. Trimming cost V 4 bases and J 2 bases; bases outside gene matches: 7. The CDR3 length is 16 residues. In DNA form, the CDR3 reads TGCGCCAGCAGCGCCGGGACAGGGCATGGCAATCAGCCCCAGCATTTT. Translation gives CASSAGTGHGNQPQHF. The full variable domain, rest sourced from reference TRBV5-1 and TRBJ1-5, is KAGVTQTPRYLIKTRGQQVTLSCSPISGHRSVSWYQQTPGQGLQFLFEYFSETQRNKGNFPGRFSGRQFSNSRSEMNVSTLELGDSALYLCASSAGTGHGNQPQHFGDGTRLSIL.

CDR3 bases: TGCGCCAGCAGCCATCCTAACAGGCGGATCTATGGCTACACCTTC. Translation gives CASSHPNRRIYGYTF. The rearrangement joins TRBV4-1 to TRBJ1-2; TRBD1 might be the D (5 bases). The V gene lost 3 bases and the J gene lost 4 bases, with 15 bases spanning the gap. Germline CDR1 reads MGHRA; CDR2 reads YSYEKL. There are 15 residues in the CDR3.

This chain links TRBV18 with TRBJ2-7; D perhaps matches TRBD2 (5 bases). V was clipped by 4 bases and J by 6 bases, with 7 bases between them. Germline V gene sequence: CDR1 KGHSH, CDR2 LQKENI. This CDR3 has 11 amino acids. The CDR3 sequence: CASSRESEQYF. The CDR3 DNA follows: TGTGCCAGCTCACGGGAGTCCGAGCAGTACTTC.

This clone has just one count. The chain carries TRBV29-1 and TRBJ2-2; possibly TRBD2 for D (6 bases). V lost 0 bases and J 5 bases, leaving 16 bases between the germline ends. This CDR3 contains 16 residues. CDR1 is SQVTM, CDR2 ANQGSEA, per germline. The CDR3 DNA follows: TGCAGCGTTGAAGATCCCAGGAAACGGGAGACCGGGGAGCTGTTTTTT. Amino acid sequence: CSVEDPRKRETGELFF.

V is TRBV7-3 and J is TRBJ2-7; TRBD2 matches at 7 bases. Losses at the gene ends were 2 bases for V and 4 bases for J; bases not matched to a gene: 5. This CDR3 has 14 residues. Germline values: CDR1 SGHTA, CDR2 FQGTGA. The CDR3 sequence is CASSLAASGYEQYF. In DNA, the CDR3 is TGTGCCAGCAGCTTAGCGGCTAGCGGTTACGAGCAGTACTTC.

The V gene is TRBV27, the J gene TRBJ2-7, with D unresolved. The germline V and J ends were trimmed by 5 bases and 7 bases, with 9 bases remaining between them. The germline gives CDR1 MNHEY, CDR2 SMNVEV (reference sequence). The CDR3 contains 11 residues. CDR3 sequence: CASSAFTEQYF. CDR3 bases: TGTGCCAGCAGTGCATTTACTGAGCAGTACTTC.

The chain recombines TRBV5-8 with TRBJ2-1, with 11 positions matching TRBD2. The CDR3 loop spans 15 amino acids. V gave up 2 bases and J gave up 7 bases; unmatched junction bases: 5. The germline V gene has CDR1 SGHTS and CDR2 YDEGEE. For the CDR3, the DNA is TGTGCCAGCAGCTTCTTTACTAGCGGGAGTAATGAGCAGTTCTTC. The encoded protein is CASSFFTSGSNEQFF. The whole variable domain, remainder taken from reference TRBV5-8 and TRBJ2-1, is EAGVTQSPTHLIKTRGQQATLRCSPISGHTSVYWYQQALGLGLQFLLWYDEGEERNRGNFPPRFSGRQFPNYSSELNVNALELEDSALYLCASSFFTSGSNEQFFGPGTRLTVL.

This rearrangement joins TRBV5-1 to TRBJ2-5; possibly TRBD2 for D (5 bases). The germline V and J ends were trimmed by 0 bases and 4 bases, with 13 bases remaining between them. The CDR3 is 15 residues long. CDR1 and CDR2 (germline): SGHRS, YFSETQ. The CDR3 region is CASSLGADALETQYF. The CDR3 nucleotides are TGCGCCAGCAGCTTGGGAGCGGACGCCCTAGAGACCCAGTACTTC.

This sequence joins TRBV11-2 and TRBJ2-7; 7 bases are shared with TRBD1. CDR3 length: 14 residues. CDR1 and CDR2 from the germline V gene are SGHAT and FQNNGV. The ends lost 6 bases at V and 0 bases at J; junction bases unmatched: 5. For the CDR3, the DNA is TGTGCCAGCAGACAGGGGCACAGCTCCTACGAGCAGTACTTC. Translating it yields CASRQGHSSYEQYF. The whole variable domain, remainder taken from reference TRBV11-2 and TRBJ2-7, is EAGVAQSPRYKIIEKRQSVAFWCNPISGHATLYWYQQILGQGPKLLIQFQNNGVVDDSQLPKDRFSAERLKGVDSTLKIQPAKLEDSAVYLCASRQGHSSYEQYFGPGTRLTVT.

The genes are TRBV27 and TRBJ1-5; 11 bases line up with TRBD1. The trim removed 5 bases at V and 5 bases at J, leaving 5 bases unmatched. Germline loops: CDR1 MNHEY, CDR2 SMNVEV (reference sequence). CDR3 length: 15 amino acids. Written as DNA, the CDR3 is TGTGCCAGCAGTCGACGGACAGGGGGCGATCAGCCCCAGCATTTT. Its protein product is CASSRRTGGDQPQHF.

The chain recombines TRBV7-2 with TRBJ1-2, with 11 bases fitting TRBD1. The CDR3 length is 17 residues. From germline, CDR1 is SGHTA and CDR2 FQGNSA. J lost 2 bases, V lost 6 bases, and 11 bases had no gene match. DNA for the CDR3: TGTGCCAGCAGAGGAGGACAGGGGGCAAGCTTCAACTATGGCTACACCTTC. This codes for CASRGGQGASFNYGYTF.

A single count supports this clone. The chain carries TRBV5-1 and TRBJ2-3; no firm D call. This CDR3 is built from 15 residues. V lost 0 bases to trimming and J lost 2 bases, with 10 bases between them. Germline CDR1 is SGHRS and CDR2 is YFSETQ. The CDR3 loop is CASSLEPRPTDTQYF. CDR3 sequence (DNA): TGCGCCAGCAGCTTGGAGCCTAGACCCACAGATACGCAGTATTTT. Together with reference TRBV5-1 and TRBJ2-3, the CDR3 gives the full variable domain: KAGVTQTPRYLIKTRGQQVTLSCSPISGHRSVSWYQQTPGQGLQFLFEYFSETQRNKGNFPGRFSGRQFSNSRSEMNVSTLELGDSALYLCASSLEPRPTDTQYFGPGTRLTVL.

The rearrangement joins TRBV30 to TRBJ2-7, with 8 bases matching TRBD2. Germline V gene sequence: CDR1 GTSNPN, CDR2 SVGIG (reference sequence). V gave up 8 bases and J gave up 6 bases; unmatched junction bases: 15. CDR3 length: 14 residues. CDR3 sequence reads: CATTLRGGRSEQYF. CDR3 in DNA: TGTGCCACTACCTTACGGGGGGGACGCAGCGAGCAGTACTTC.

V gene TRBV6-6 combines with J gene TRBJ2-3, with 7 bases lining up with TRBD2. The CDR3 has 15 residues. Trimming at V came to 8 bases and at J to 7 bases, leaving 15 bases not matched to a gene. From germline, CDR1 is MNHNY and CDR2 SVGAGI (reference sequence). The chain's CDR3 is CASGLGLAESNTQYF. The CDR3 DNA sequence: TGTGCCAGCGGGTTAGGTCTAGCGGAGTCAAATACGCAGTATTTT.

J is TRBJ2-2 and V is TRBV7-3; TRBD1 matches 9 bases. The germline gives CDR1 SGHTA, CDR2 FQGTGA. The junction had 5 bases not matched to a gene; V was cut back by 2 bases and J by 4 bases. The CDR3 length is 16 residues. The CDR3 here is CASSLPGQGFTGELFF. DNA of the CDR3: TGTGCCAGCAGCTTACCGGGACAGGGTTTCACCGGGGAGCTGTTTTTT.

CDR3 nucleotides: TGTGCCAGCAGTGACGAAGGGACAGGGGGCGATGAGCAGTTCTTC. Residues: CASSDEGTGGDEQFF. This chain connects TRBV6-1 to TRBJ2-1, with 12 bases that match TRBD1. The trim removed 3 bases at V and 8 bases at J, leaving 5 bases unmatched. The length of the CDR3 is 15 residues. Germline V gene lookup returns CDR1 MNHNS and CDR2 SASEGT.

This chain uses TRBV25-1 with TRBJ2-5, with D maybe TRBD2 (5 bases). CDR3 length equals 16 residues. Trimming took 3 bases from V and 2 from J, leaving 16 bases between them. In germline, CDR1 is MGHDK, CDR2 SYGVNS. CDR3 sequence (DNA): TGTGCCAGCAGTGACCAATTATCGGGGTATCAAGAGACCCAGTACTTC. Translated: CASSDQLSGYQETQYF. Full variable domain (rest looked up from reference TRBV25-1 and TRBJ2-5): EADIYQTPRYLVIGTGKKITLECSQTMGHDKMYWYQQDPGMELHLIHYSYGVNSTEKGDLSSESTVSRIRTEHFPLTLESARPSHTSQYLCASSDQLSGYQETQYFGPGTRLLVL.

This rearrangement joins TRBV19 to TRBJ2-7; a possible D gene is TRBD2 (6 bases). Trimming took off 4 bases at V and 2 bases at J, with 18 bases between the two ends. The CDR3 runs to 16 residues. Germline V lookup: CDR1 LNHDA, CDR2 SQIVND (reference sequence). This CDR3 is CASSKRSARTTYEQYF. The CDR3 DNA is TGTGCCAGTAGTAAACGATCTGCGCGGACTACCTACGAGCAGTACTTC.